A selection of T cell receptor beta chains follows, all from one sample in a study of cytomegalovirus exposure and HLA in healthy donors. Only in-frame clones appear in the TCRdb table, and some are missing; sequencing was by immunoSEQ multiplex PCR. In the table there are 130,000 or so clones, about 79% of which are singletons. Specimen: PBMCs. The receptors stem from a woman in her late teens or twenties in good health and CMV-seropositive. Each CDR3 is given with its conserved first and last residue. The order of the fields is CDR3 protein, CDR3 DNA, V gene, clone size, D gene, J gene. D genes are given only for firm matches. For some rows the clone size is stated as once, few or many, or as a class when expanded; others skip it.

CDR3 protein: CASSHLSIRGTLGNQPQHF; CDR3 DNA: TGTGCCAGCAGCCATCTTAGTATTCGGGGGACCCTAGGCAATCAGCCCCAGCATTTT; V gene: TRBV28; clone size: -; D gene: -; J gene: TRBJ1-5
CDR3 protein: CSVTGVNTGELFF; CDR3 DNA: TGCAGCGTGACAGGGGTTAACACCGGGGAGCTGTTTTTT; V gene: TRBV29-1; clone size: -; D gene: TRBD1; J gene: TRBJ2-2
CDR3 protein: CASSLGTGSNYGYTF; CDR3 DNA: TGCGCCAGCAGCTTGGGGACAGGCTCCAACTATGGCTACACCTTC; V gene: TRBV5-1; clone size: few; D gene: TRBD1; J gene: TRBJ1-2
CDR3 protein: CASSFSGYTEAFF; CDR3 DNA: TGTGCCAGCAGCTTTTCTGGCTACACTGAAGCTTTCTTT; V gene: TRBV7-2; clone size: -; D gene: -; J gene: TRBJ1-1
CDR3 protein: CASSRSTGFYEQYF; CDR3 DNA: TGTGCCAGCAGCAGAAGTACAGGGTTCTACGAGCAGTACTTC; V gene: TRBV7-9; clone size: -; D gene: -; J gene: TRBJ2-7
CDR3 protein: CASSLGTSSYEQYF; CDR3 DNA: TGTGCCAGCAGCTTGGGGACTAGCTCCTACGAGCAGTACTTC; V gene: TRBV5-4; clone size: -; D gene: TRBD2; J gene: TRBJ2-7
CDR3 protein: CASSLDSGSSYNSPLHF; CDR3 DNA: TGTGCCAGCAGCTTGGATTCGGGGAGCTCCTATAATTCACCCCTCCACTTT; V gene: TRBV5-5; clone size: -; D gene: -; J gene: TRBJ1-6
CDR3 protein: CASSVSRVNQPQHF; CDR3 DNA: TGTGCCAGCAGCGTAAGCAGGGTCAATCAGCCCCAGCATTTT; V gene: TRBV28; clone size: -; D gene: -; J gene: TRBJ1-5
CDR3 protein: CASSYQNGGDYGYTF; CDR3 DNA: TGTGCCAGCAGTTACCAGAATGGCGGAGACTATGGCTACACCTTC; V gene: TRBV6-5; clone size: -; D gene: -; J gene: TRBJ1-2
CDR3 protein: CSFRSYTGSGNYGYTF; CDR3 DNA: TGCAGCTTCCGGAGCTATACTGGGTCAGGGAACTATGGCTACACCTTC; V gene: TRBV29-1; clone size: -; D gene: -; J gene: TRBJ1-2
CDR3 protein: CASSPGLTDTQYF; CDR3 DNA: TGTGCCAGCAGCCCCGGGTTGACAGATACGCAGTATTTT; V gene: TRBV4-2; clone size: -; D gene: -; J gene: TRBJ2-3
CDR3 protein: CASRPGQGAATNEKLFF; CDR3 DNA: TGTGCCAGCAGGCCAGGACAGGGGGCGGCAACTAATGAAAAACTGTTTTTT; V gene: TRBV9; clone size: -; D gene: TRBD1; J gene: TRBJ1-4
CDR3 protein: CAGGLGGLTDTQYF; CDR3 DNA: TGCGCCGGGGGGTTGGGCGGGCTCACAGATACGCAGTATTTT; V gene: TRBV10-2; clone size: -; D gene: -; J gene: TRBJ2-3
CDR3 protein: CASSGTRGWDEQFF; CDR3 DNA: TGTGCCAGCAGTGGGACTAGGGGTTGGGATGAGCAGTTCTTC; V gene: TRBV6-5; clone size: -; D gene: TRBD2; J gene: TRBJ2-1
CDR3 protein: CASSYDQGLEQYF; CDR3 DNA: TGTGCCAGCAGTTATGACCAGGGCCTCGAGCAGTACTTC; V gene: TRBV6-5; clone size: -; D gene: -; J gene: TRBJ2-7
CDR3 protein: CAISGDRGDNQPQHF; CDR3 DNA: TGTGCCATCAGTGGGGACAGGGGCGACAATCAGCCCCAGCATTTT; V gene: TRBV10-3; clone size: -; D gene: TRBD1; J gene: TRBJ1-5
CDR3 protein: CASVSSGELFF; CDR3 DNA: TGTGCCAGCGTCTCCTCGGGAGAACTGTTTTTT; V gene: TRBV25-1; clone size: -; D gene: -; J gene: TRBJ1-4
CDR3 protein: CASRVSGYEQYF; CDR3 DNA: TGTGCCAGCAGAGTTAGCGGGTACGAGCAGTACTTC; V gene: TRBV5-6; clone size: -; D gene: TRBD2; J gene: TRBJ2-7
CDR3 protein: CASSLDGLAGALRTDTQYF; CDR3 DNA: TGTGCCAGCAGCTTAGACGGACTAGCGGGGGCCCTACGCACAGATACGCAGTATTTT; V gene: TRBV11-2; clone size: -; D gene: TRBD2; J gene: TRBJ2-3
CDR3 protein: CASSGLAGDTQYF; CDR3 DNA: TGCGCCAGCAGTGGGCTAGCGGGGGATACGCAGTATTTT; V gene: TRBV10-2; clone size: -; D gene: TRBD2; J gene: TRBJ2-3
CDR3 protein: CASTTLPSRGPGAQRDLANYGYTF; CDR3 DNA: TGTGCCAGCACTACCCTACCATCCAGGGGGCCAGGAGCCCAGCGGGACTTAGCTAACTATGGCTACACCTTC; V gene: TRBV9; clone size: -; D gene: TRBD1; J gene: TRBJ1-2
CDR3 protein: CATKGGGTSYEQYF; CDR3 DNA: TGTGCCACCAAAGGCGGGGGAACCTCCTACGAGCAGTACTTC; V gene: TRBV10-3; clone size: few; D gene: TRBD2; J gene: TRBJ2-7
CDR3 protein: CSVEDLWSGGRLQETQYF; CDR3 DNA: TGCAGCGTTGAAGACCTGTGGAGCGGGGGGCGCCTCCAAGAGACCCAGTACTTC; V gene: TRBV29-1; clone size: -; D gene: TRBD2; J gene: TRBJ2-5
CDR3 protein: CASSTTGTETQYF; CDR3 DNA: TGTGCCAGCAGCACCACAGGGACCGAGACCCAGTACTTC; V gene: TRBV5-6; clone size: -; D gene: -; J gene: TRBJ2-5
CDR3 protein: CASSRGGAGTEAFF; CDR3 DNA: TGTGCCAGCAGTCGAGGGGGCGCGGGGACTGAAGCTTTCTTT; V gene: TRBV28; clone size: -; D gene: TRBD1; J gene: TRBJ1-1
CDR3 protein: CASSFSGIEETQYF; CDR3 DNA: TGCGCCAGCAGCTTTTCAGGGATCGAAGAGACCCAGTACTTC; V gene: TRBV5-1; clone size: -; D gene: -; J gene: TRBJ2-5
CDR3 protein: CASSPFRDTGELFF; CDR3 DNA: TGTGCCAGCTCACCTTTCCGGGACACCGGGGAGCTGTTTTTT; V gene: TRBV18; clone size: once; D gene: -; J gene: TRBJ2-2
CDR3 protein: CASSSGGSELFF; CDR3 DNA: TGTGCCAGCAGCTCGGGGGGATCGGAGCTGTTTTTT; V gene: TRBV7-3; clone size: -; D gene: TRBD2; J gene: TRBJ2-2
CDR3 protein: CAITGGNTIYF; CDR3 DNA: TGTGCCATCACGGGGGGAAACACCATATATTTT; V gene: TRBV10-3; clone size: -; D gene: -; J gene: TRBJ1-3
CDR3 protein: CASSPLQGLYNEQFF; CDR3 DNA: TGTGCCAGCTCACCTCTCCAGGGGCTTTACAATGAGCAGTTCTTC; V gene: TRBV18; clone size: -; D gene: -; J gene: TRBJ2-1
CDR3 protein: CAIRDRGNIQYF; CDR3 DNA: TGTGCCATCCGGGACAGGGGTAACATTCAGTACTTC; V gene: TRBV10-3; clone size: -; D gene: TRBD1; J gene: TRBJ2-4
CDR3 protein: CASSPGRKGNTGELFF; CDR3 DNA: TGCGCCAGCAGCCCCGGGAGAAAGGGTAACACCGGGGAGCTGTTTTTT; V gene: TRBV5-1; clone size: -; D gene: -; J gene: TRBJ2-2
CDR3 protein: CASSLDGQVHYNEQFF; CDR3 DNA: TGTGCCAGCAGCTTAGATGGACAGGTTCACTACAATGAGCAGTTCTTC; V gene: TRBV7-2; clone size: once; D gene: TRBD1; J gene: TRBJ2-1